The T cell receptor beta chain described here comes from a study of cytomegalovirus exposure and HLA in healthy donors. For the study at large: Assignment to the Caucasian-associated ancestry cluster applied to 81% of the approximately 400 genotyped donors.

PCR employed 60 Vbeta and 13 Jbeta primers. The protocol was immunoSEQ multiplex PCR, while the TCRdb copy is restricted to in-frame clones and leaves out a portion. The table shows about 130,000 clones, with around 67% occurring only once. Findings and caveats of the study: For cytomegalovirus status, the classifier reportedly gave diagnoses with high specificity and sensitivity. The authors confirmed in vitro that three CMV-associated chains were specific for CMV antigens. One variant, a missense change in DCLRE1C, was linked in a later analysis to TCR beta V- and J-gene trimming.

Notes on this clone: The antigen remains unidentified.

V was trimmed by 2 bases and J by 7 bases, leaving 13 bases between them. CDR3 length: 14 amino acids. Germline CDR1 reads SGHRS; CDR2 reads YFSETQ. The sequenced sample consisted of PBMCs. The source of this sequence is a man between 18 and 35 years old in good health and CMV-seropositive. The chain couples TRBV5-1 to TRBJ2-1; unclear D gene. The CDR3 reads CASSFESRHNEQFF. For the CDR3, the DNA is TGCGCCAGCAGCTTTGAGTCACGACATAATGAGCAGTTCTTC.